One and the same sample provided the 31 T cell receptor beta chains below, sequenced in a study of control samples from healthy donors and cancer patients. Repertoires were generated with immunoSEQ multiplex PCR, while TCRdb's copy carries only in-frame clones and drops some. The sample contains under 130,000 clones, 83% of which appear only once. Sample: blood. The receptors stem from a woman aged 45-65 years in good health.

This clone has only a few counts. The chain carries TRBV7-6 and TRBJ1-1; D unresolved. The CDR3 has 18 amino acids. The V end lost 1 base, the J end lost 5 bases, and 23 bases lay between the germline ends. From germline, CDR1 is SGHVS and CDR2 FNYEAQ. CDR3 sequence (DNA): TGTGCCAGCAGCTTAGGACAAATAGGGCGCAACAGTAGGACTGAAGCTTTCTTT. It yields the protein CASSLGQIGRNSRTEAFF.

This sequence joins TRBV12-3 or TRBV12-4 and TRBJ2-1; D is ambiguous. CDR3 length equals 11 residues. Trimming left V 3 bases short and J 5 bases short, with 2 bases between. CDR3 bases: TGTGCCAGCAGTTTTGACAATGAGCAGTTCTTC. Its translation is CASSFDNEQFF.

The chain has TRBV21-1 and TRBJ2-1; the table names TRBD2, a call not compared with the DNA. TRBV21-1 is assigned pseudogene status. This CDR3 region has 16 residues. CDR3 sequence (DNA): TGTGCCAGCACTTATTCTAGCGCGAGCTCCTACAATGAGCAGTTCTTC. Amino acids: CASTYSSASSYNEQFF.

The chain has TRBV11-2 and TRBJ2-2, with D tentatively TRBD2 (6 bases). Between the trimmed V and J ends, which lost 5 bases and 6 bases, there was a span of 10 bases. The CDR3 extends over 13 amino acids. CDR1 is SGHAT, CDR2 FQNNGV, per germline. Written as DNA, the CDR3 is TGTGCCAGCAGCCCCACTAGCTCCGGGGAGCTGTTTTTT. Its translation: CASSPTSSGELFF.

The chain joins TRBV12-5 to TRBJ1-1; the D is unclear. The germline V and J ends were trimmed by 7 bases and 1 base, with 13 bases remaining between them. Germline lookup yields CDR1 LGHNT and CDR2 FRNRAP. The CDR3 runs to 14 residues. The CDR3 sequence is CASAIQPGNTEAFF. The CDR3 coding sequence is TGTGCTAGTGCCATTCAACCTGGGAACACTGAAGCTTTCTTT.

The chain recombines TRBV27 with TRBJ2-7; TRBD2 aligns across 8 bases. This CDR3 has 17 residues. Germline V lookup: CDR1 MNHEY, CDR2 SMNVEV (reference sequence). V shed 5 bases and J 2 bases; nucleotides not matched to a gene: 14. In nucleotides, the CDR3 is TGTGCCAGCAGTCCCCCTCTGGCGGGAGGAACACCCTACGAGCAGTACTTC. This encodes CASSPPLAGGTPYEQYF.

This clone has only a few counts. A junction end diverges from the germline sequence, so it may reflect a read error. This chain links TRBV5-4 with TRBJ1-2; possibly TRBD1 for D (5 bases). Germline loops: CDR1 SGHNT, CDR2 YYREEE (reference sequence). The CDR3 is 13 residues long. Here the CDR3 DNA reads TGTGCCAGCAGCTTGGGGGGGACCGATGGGTACACCTTC. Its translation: CASSLGGTDGYTF.

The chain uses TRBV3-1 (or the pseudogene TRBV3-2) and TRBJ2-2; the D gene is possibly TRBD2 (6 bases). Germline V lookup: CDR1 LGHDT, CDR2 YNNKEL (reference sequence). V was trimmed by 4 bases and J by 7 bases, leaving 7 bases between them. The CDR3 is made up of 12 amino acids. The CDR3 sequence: CASSLADGELFF. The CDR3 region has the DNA TGTGCCAGCAGCCTAGCGGACGGGGAGCTGTTTTTT.

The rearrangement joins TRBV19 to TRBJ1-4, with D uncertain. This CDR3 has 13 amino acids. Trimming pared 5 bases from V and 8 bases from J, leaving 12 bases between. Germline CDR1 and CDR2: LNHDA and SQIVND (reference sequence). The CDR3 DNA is TGTGCCAGTAGTTCAACAGTCGGAGAAAAACTGTTTTTT. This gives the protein CASSSTVGEKLFF.

The CDR3, as DNA: TGTGCCAGCAGCTTGACCCTGACCGCCTCTGGAAACACCATATATTTT. Translated, it gives CASSLTLTASGNTIYF. This chain connects TRBV7-8 to TRBJ1-3; the D is unclear. The germline V and J ends were trimmed by 3 bases and 0 bases, with 12 bases remaining between them. The CDR3 runs to 16 residues. The germline V gene has CDR1 SGHVS and CDR2 FQNEAQ. The entire variable domain, with the rest obtained from reference TRBV7-8 and TRBJ1-3, is as follows: GAGVSQSPRYKVAKRGQDVALRCDPISGHVSLFWYQQALGQGPEFLTYFQNEAQLDKSGLPSDRFFAERPEGSVSTLKIQRTQQEDSAVYLCASSLTLTASGNTIYFGEGSWLTVV.

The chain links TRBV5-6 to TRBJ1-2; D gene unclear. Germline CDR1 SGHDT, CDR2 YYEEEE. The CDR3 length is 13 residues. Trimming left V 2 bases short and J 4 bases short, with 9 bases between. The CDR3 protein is CASSLYGGYGYTF. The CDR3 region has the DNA TGTGCCAGCAGCTTATATGGTGGCTATGGCTACACCTTC.

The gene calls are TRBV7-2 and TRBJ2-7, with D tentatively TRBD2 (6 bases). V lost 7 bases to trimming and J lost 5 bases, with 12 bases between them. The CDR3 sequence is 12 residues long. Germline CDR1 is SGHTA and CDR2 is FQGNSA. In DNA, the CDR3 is TGTGCCAGCACCGCCCGGGGGAACGAGCAGTACTTC. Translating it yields CASTARGNEQYF.

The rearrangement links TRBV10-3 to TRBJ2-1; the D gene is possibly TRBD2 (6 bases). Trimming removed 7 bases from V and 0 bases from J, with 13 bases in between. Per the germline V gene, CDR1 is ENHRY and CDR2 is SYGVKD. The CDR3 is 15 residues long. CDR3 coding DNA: TGTGCCATCACCGCGGACGGGGGCTCCTACAATGAGCAGTTCTTC. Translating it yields CAITADGGSYNEQFF.

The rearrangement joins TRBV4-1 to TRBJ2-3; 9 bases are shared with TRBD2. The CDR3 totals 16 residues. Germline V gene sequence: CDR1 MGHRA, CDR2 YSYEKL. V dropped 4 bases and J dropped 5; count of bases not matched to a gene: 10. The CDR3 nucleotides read TGCGCCAGCAGCCCGTTAGGAGCGGGGGGATTAGATACGCAGTATTTT. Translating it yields CASSPLGAGGLDTQYF.

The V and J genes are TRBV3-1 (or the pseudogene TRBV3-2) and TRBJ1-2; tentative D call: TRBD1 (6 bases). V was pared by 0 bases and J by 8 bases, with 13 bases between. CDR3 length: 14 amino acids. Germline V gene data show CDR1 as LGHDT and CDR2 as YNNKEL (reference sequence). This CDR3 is CASSQDGGRSGYTF. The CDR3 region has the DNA TGTGCCAGCAGCCAAGATGGGGGCCGGTCGGGCTACACCTTC.

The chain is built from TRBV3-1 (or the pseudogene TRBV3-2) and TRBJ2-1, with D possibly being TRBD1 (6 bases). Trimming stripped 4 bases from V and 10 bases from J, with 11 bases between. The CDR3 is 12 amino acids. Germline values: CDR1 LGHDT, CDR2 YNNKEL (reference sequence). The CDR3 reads CASSPWGLEQFF. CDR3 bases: TGTGCCAGCAGCCCCTGGGGGCTCGAGCAGTTCTTC.

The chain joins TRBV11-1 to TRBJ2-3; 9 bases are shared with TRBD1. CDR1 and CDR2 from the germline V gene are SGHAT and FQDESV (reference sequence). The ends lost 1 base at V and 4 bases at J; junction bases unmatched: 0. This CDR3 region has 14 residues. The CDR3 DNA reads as TGTGCCAGCAGCTTAGGACAGGGGGCAGATACGCAGTATTTT. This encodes CASSLGQGADTQYF. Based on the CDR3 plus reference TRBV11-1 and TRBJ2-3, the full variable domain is EAEVAQSPRYKITEKSQAVAFWCDPISGHATLYWYRQILGQGPELLVQFQDESVVDDSQLPKDRFSAERLKGVDSTLKIQPAELGDSAMYLCASSLGQGADTQYFGPGTRLTVL.

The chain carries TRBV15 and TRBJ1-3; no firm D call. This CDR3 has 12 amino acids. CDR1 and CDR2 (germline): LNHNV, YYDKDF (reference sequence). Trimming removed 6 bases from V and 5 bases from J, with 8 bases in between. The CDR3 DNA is TGTGCCACCAGTTCTATAAGAAACACCATATATTTT. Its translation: CATSSIRNTIYF.

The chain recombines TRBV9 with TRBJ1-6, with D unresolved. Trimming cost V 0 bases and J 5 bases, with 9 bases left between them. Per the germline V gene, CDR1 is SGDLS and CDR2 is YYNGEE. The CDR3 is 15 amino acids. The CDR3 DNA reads TGTGCCAGCAGCGTAGGTCGGGAAAATAATTCACCCCTCCACTTT. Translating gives CASSVGRENNSPLHF. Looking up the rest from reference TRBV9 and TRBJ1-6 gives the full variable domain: DSGVTQTPKHLITATGQRVTLRCSPRSGDLSVYWYQQSLDQGLQFLIQYYNGEERAKGNILERFSAQQFPDLHSELNLSSLELGDSALYFCASSVGRENNSPLHFGNGTRLTVT.

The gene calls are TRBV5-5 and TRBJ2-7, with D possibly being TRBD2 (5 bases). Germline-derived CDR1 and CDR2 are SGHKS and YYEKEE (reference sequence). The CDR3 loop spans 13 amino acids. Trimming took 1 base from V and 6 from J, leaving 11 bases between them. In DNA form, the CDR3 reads TGTGCCAGCAGCTTGCTCGGGAATGGCGAGCAGTACTTC. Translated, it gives CASSLLGNGEQYF.

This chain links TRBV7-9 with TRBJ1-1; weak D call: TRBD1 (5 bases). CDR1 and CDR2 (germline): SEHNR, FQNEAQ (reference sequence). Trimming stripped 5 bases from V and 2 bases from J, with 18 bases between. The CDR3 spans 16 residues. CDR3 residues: CASSGEKWGTNTEAFF. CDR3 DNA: TGTGCCAGCAGCGGGGAAAAATGGGGGACCAACACTGAAGCTTTCTTT.

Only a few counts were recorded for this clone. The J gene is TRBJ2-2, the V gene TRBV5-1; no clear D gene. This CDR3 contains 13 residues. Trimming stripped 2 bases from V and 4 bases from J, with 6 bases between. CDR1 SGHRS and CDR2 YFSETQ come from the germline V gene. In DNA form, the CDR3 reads TGCGCCAGCAGCTTCACAGTCACCGGGGAGCTGTTTTTT. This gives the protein CASSFTVTGELFF.

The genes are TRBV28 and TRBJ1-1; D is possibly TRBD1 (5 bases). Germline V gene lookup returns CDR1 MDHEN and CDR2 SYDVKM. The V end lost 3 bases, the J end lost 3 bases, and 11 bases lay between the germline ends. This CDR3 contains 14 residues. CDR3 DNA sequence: TGTGCCAGCAGTTTGGGGGGGATTGACACTGAAGCTTTCTTT. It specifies CASSLGGIDTEAFF.

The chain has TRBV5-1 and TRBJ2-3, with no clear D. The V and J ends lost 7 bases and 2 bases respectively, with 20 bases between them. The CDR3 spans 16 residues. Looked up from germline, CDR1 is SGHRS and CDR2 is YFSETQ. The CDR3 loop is CASGSTVSTPTDTQYF. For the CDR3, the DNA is TGCGCCAGCGGTTCCACGGTGTCAACCCCCACAGATACGCAGTATTTT.

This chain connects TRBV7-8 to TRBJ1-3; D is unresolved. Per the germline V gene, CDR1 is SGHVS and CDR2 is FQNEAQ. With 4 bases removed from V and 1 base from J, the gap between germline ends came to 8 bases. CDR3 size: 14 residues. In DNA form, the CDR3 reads TGTGCCAGCAGCTCCTCGACGTCTGGAAACACCATATATTTT. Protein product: CASSSSTSGNTIYF.

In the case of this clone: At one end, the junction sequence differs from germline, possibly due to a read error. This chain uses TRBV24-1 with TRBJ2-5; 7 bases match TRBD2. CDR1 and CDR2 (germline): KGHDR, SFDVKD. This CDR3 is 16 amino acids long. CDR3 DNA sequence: TGTGCCGCCAGTGACACCCGCCTGGGCGGGAGTGAGACCCAGTACTTC. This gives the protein CAASDTRLGGSETQYF.

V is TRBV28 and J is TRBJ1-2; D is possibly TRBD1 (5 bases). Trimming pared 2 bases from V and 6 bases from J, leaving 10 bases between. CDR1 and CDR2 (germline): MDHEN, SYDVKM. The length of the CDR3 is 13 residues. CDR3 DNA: TGTGCCAGCAGTTTACGGGGGTGGGATGGCTACACCTTC. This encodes CASSLRGWDGYTF.

DNA for the CDR3: TGTGCCAGCAGTAGATATGGGGTTTCACCCCTCCACTTT. Its translation is CASSRYGVSPLHF. V and J are TRBV25-1 and TRBJ1-6; D gene ambiguous. V was trimmed by 5 bases and J by 9 bases, leaving 11 bases between them. Germline CDR1 reads MGHDK; CDR2 reads SYGVNS. This CDR3 has 13 residues.

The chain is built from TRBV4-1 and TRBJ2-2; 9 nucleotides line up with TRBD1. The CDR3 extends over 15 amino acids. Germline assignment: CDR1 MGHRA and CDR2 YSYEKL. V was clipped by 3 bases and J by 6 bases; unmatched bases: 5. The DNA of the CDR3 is TGCGCCAGCAGCCAGGCGGGACAGGGCGCCGGGGAGCTGTTTTTT. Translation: CASSQAGQGAGELFF.

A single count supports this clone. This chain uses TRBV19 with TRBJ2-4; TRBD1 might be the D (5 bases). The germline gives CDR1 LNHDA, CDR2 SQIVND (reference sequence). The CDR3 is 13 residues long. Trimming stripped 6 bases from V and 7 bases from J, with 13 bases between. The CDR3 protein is CASSQGSSNIQYF. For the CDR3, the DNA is TGTGCCAGTAGCCAGGGAAGCAGCAACATTCAGTACTTC.

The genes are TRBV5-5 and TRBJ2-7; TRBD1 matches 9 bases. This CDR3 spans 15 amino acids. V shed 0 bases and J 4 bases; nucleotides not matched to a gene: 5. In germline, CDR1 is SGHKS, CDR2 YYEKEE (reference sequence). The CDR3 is CASSLVGQGSYEQYF. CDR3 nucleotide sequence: TGTGCCAGCAGCTTGGTGGGACAGGGTTCGTACGAGCAGTACTTC.